The clone carrying this T cell receptor beta chain was seen only once. Some clones are missing from TCRdb's copy, which holds only in-frame ones; the method was immunoSEQ multiplex PCR. The sample comprises approximately 300,000 clones, around four fifths of which are singletons, and 2% to 2.5% rests with the top ten. These data belong to a study of Ad26.COV2.S vaccination and SARS-CoV-2 variants. On the study more broadly: Administration of Ad26.COV2.S was intramuscular, either once or twice 56 days apart.

Treatment noted: some 20 received Ad26.COV2.S at low or high dose, single or two shots; several received placebo; per-sample allocation not given. Day 63 after the first vaccine or placebo injection was the time point for sampling. The sequenced sample was peripheral blood, obtained in a trial of Ad26.COV2.S vaccine versus placebo. The TCR was taken from a person between 18 and 65 years old who received the Ad26.COV2.S COVID-19 vaccine or a placebo.

The CDR3 coding sequence is TGCGCCAGCAGTCGGGACAGGAGCACAGATACGCAGTATTTT. Translated, it gives CASSRDRSTDTQYF. V gene TRBV5-1 combines with J gene TRBJ2-3; TRBD1 matches 8 bases. The CDR3 length is 14 residues. Per germline, CDR1 SGHRS and CDR2 YFSETQ. Germline trimming cut 5 bases from V and 0 bases from J; bases unmatched to any gene: 2. Full variable domain (remainder filled in from reference TRBV5-1 and TRBJ2-3): KAGVTQTPRYLIKTRGQQVTLSCSPISGHRSVSWYQQTPGQGLQFLFEYFSETQRNKGNFPGRFSGRQFSNSRSEMNVSTLELGDSALYLCASSRDRSTDTQYFGPGTRLTVL.